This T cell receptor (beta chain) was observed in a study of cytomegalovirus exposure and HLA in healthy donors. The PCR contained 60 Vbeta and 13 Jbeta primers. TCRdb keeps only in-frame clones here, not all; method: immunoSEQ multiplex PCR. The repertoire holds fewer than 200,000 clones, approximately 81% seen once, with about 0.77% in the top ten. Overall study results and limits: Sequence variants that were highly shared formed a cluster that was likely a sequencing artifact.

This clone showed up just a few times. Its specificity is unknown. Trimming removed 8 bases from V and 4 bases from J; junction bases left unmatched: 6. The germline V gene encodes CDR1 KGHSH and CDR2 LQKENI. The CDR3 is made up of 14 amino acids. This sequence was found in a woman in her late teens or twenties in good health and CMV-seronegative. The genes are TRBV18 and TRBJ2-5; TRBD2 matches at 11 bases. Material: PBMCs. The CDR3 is CASTGLAGRETQYF. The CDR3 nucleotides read TGTGCCAGCACCGGACTAGCGGGTCGAGAGACCCAGTACTTC.